This TCR beta chain was identified during a study of vaccination effects on CD4 cells after COVID-19. Whole-study results and caveats: Late in the post-vaccination period, infection-induced and vaccine-induced clones underwent marked clonal contraction. Common cold coronavirus cross-reactivity was shown by only 1 of 255 vaccine-induced clones in healthy vaccinees.

The table came from immunoSEQ multiplex PCR; TCRdb's copy has only in-frame clones and leaves some out. The sample lists about 21,000 clones, 75% seen once, with roughly 19% in the top ten. The CDR3 sequence is 13 residues long. Trimming stripped 1 base from V and 4 bases from J, with 4 bases between. Germline lookup yields CDR1 SGHTA and CDR2 FQGNSA. This clone was seen more than once but under ten times. The antigen remains undetermined. The sample has other DNA sequences that encode this CDR3 too. Antigen-specific CD4+ T cells were first expanded with viral peptide pools by the ViraFEST assay and only then sequenced. After around nine days in culture, the CD4+ T cells were isolated. No vaccinee had earlier SARS-CoV-2 infection, and nucleocapsid antibodies were negative. PBMC cultures contained 1.8 million or so cells per well, 7.5 to 10 IU/ml IL-2 and 10 ug/ml peptides. Cells had half their medium changed to IL-2 medium on days 3 and 7.

The chain links TRBV7-2 to TRBJ1-4; D is uncertain. The sample was CD4+ T cells from PBMCs cultured with HCoV-NL63 spike peptides, taken before COVID-19 vaccination. This receptor was taken from a human donor who received a COVID-19 vaccine. CDR3 in DNA: TGTGCCAGCAGCTTAGAACTTAATGAAAAACTGTTTTTT. This encodes CASSLELNEKLFF.